The present T cell receptor beta chain was sequenced within a study of response to subunit inactivated influenza vaccine. Study conclusions and caveats: New T cells are recruited in small numbers by each seasonal influenza vaccination, according to the authors' suggestion.

TCRdb re-derived calls from the RT-PCR reads in MiXCR, one entry per CDR3 protein. The repertoire consists of about 700,000 distinct CDR3 sequences, with about 15% occurring once and the leading ten covering 11%. Comments on this clonotype: Its antigen remains unknown.

With 4 bases removed from V and 7 bases from J, the gap between germline ends came to 11 bases. This CDR3 contains 13 residues. Germline values: CDR1 DFQATT, CDR2 SNEGSKA (reference sequence). The chain combines TRBV20-1 with TRBJ1-6; the D gene is possibly TRBD1 (6 bases). The clonotype was recovered from a man aged 45-65 years who received an inactivated influenza vaccine. The sample here was PBMCs from blood, taken roughly 12 days after vaccination. The CDR3: CSATQGRNSPLHF. The CDR3 DNA sequence: TGCAGTGCTACACAGGGCCGGAATTCACCCCTCCACTTT.